The 27 T cell receptor beta chains below were found in one sample sequenced in a study of shared clonotypes between healthy human individuals. Assay: immunoSEQ multiplex PCR; the TCRdb copy retains only in-frame clones and omits some. The data contain about 640,000 clones, 72% of them seen just once; the ten biggest clones take up about 2%. The sequenced sample consisted of memory CD4+ T cells sorted from blood. As to subset: CD45RA-negative fraction. All receptors derive from a woman in her thirties in good health.

V and J are TRBV2 and TRBJ2-1, with D hard to call. Germline-derived CDR1 and CDR2 are SNHLY and FYNNEI. This CDR3 comprises 15 residues. V lost 6 bases, J lost 0 bases, and 12 bases lay in between. CDR3 protein: CASSSQASSYNEQFF. CDR3 nucleotide sequence: TGTGCCAGCAGCTCCCAGGCCAGCTCCTACAATGAGCAGTTCTTC.

The genes are TRBV11-3 and TRBJ2-2; 8 bases fit TRBD2. Per the germline V gene, CDR1 is SGHNT and CDR2 is YENEEA. With 0 bases clipped from V and 3 bases from J, the junction kept 6 bases outside the gene matches. This CDR3 is built from 17 residues. The CDR3 bases are TGTGCCAGCAGCTTAGACCCGGGACTAGGGGACACCGGGGAGCTGTTTTTT. This codes for CASSLDPGLGDTGELFF.

This clone was counted many times. This chain uses TRBV19 with TRBJ2-4; 9 bases are shared with TRBD1. This CDR3 has 17 residues. Germline V CDR1 and CDR2: LNHDA, SQIVND (reference sequence). With V trimmed by 5 bases and J by 2 bases, 10 bases remained unmatched. The CDR3 DNA is TGTGCCAGTAGTGCCAACAGGGGGCTTACAACCAAAAACATTCAGTACTTC. Protein sequence: CASSANRGLTTKNIQYF.

This clone was recorded many times. This chain uses TRBV20-1 with TRBJ1-2; no firm D call. The CDR3 loop spans 11 amino acids. Per germline, CDR1 DFQATT and CDR2 SNEGSKA (reference sequence). The germline V and J ends were trimmed by 3 bases and 8 bases, with 10 bases remaining between them. The CDR3 loop reads CSASLVLGYTF. The CDR3 DNA reads as TGCAGTGCTAGTTTGGTATTGGGCTACACCTTC.

This sequence joins TRBV28 and TRBJ1-2, with D unclear. The CDR3 consists of 12 residues. The V gene's germline CDR1 is MDHEN and CDR2 SYDVKM. The V end was cut by 6 bases, the J end by 7 bases, with 12 bases between. In DNA form, the CDR3 reads TGTGCCAGCAGCCCTCCGGGCGCTGGCTACACCTTC. Translating it yields CASSPPGAGYTF.

V usage is TRBV29-1 and J usage is TRBJ2-2; TRBD1 is a possible D gene (5 bases). Trimming left V 6 bases short and J 6 bases short, with 14 bases between. Germline V CDR1 and CDR2: SQVTM, ANQGSEA. CDR3 length: 13 amino acids. The CDR3 loop reads CSVGQGGAGELFF. DNA of the CDR3: TGCAGCGTGGGCCAGGGTGGGGCCGGGGAGCTGTTTTTT.

This chain's CDR3 is CASSLPAGELNEQFF. CDR3 DNA sequence: TGTGCCAGCAGTTTACCCGCGGGAGAACTGAATGAGCAGTTCTTC. This chain links TRBV28 with TRBJ2-1; 7 bases are a match to TRBD2. The CDR3 has 15 amino acids. Germline V lookup: CDR1 MDHEN, CDR2 SYDVKM. V dropped 2 bases and J dropped 7; count of bases not matched to a gene: 8.

This chain uses TRBV5-6 with TRBJ1-1; D ambiguous. The V gene's germline CDR1 is SGHDT and CDR2 YYEEEE. Trimming cost V 2 bases and J 3 bases, with 8 bases left between them. The CDR3 covers 13 residues. CDR3 sequence: CASSFRPDTEAFF. For the CDR3, the DNA is TGTGCCAGCAGCTTTCGACCTGACACTGAAGCTTTCTTT. The variable domain in full, with the rest retrieved from reference TRBV5-6 and TRBJ1-1, is DAGVTQSPTHLIKTRGQQVTLRCSPKSGHDTVSWYQQALGQGPQFIFQYYEEEERQRGNFPDRFSGHQFPNYSSELNVNALLLGDSALYLCASSFRPDTEAFFGQGTRLTVV.

This clone has just a few counts. J is TRBJ2-7 and V is TRBV4-1; 7 bases are shared with TRBD2. The germline gives CDR1 MGHRA, CDR2 YSYEKL. CDR3 length: 15 residues. V lost 4 bases, J lost 3 bases, and 9 bases stayed unmatched. The CDR3 spells CASSPQGGRFYEQYF. In nucleotides, the CDR3 is TGCGCCAGCAGCCCTCAGGGCGGGAGATTCTACGAGCAGTACTTC.

This clone was picked up one time. This rearrangement joins TRBV15 to TRBJ2-5, with TRBD2 matching 7 bases. The CDR3 extends over 15 amino acids. After removal of 1 base from V and 0 bases from J, the junction contained 2 bases not matched to a gene. From germline, CDR1 is LNHNV and CDR2 YYDKDF (reference sequence). The CDR3 coding sequence is TGTGCCACCAGCAGAGTTAGCGGGTACCAAGAGACCCAGTACTTC. It translates to CATSRVSGYQETQYF.

The chain uses TRBV5-4 and TRBJ2-1; 7 bases align to TRBD2. V lost 9 bases and J lost 4; bases outside the gene matches: 13. The germline gives CDR1 SGHNT, CDR2 YYREEE (reference sequence). This CDR3 contains 15 residues. The CDR3 is CATSIEASGYNEQFF. In nucleotides, the CDR3 is TGTGCCACCTCCATCGAGGCTAGCGGTTACAATGAGCAGTTCTTC.

This CDR3 reads CAWNPGQGFYEQYF. CDR3 sequence (DNA): TGTGCCTGGAACCCGGGACAGGGATTTTACGAGCAGTACTTC. The genes are TRBV30 and TRBJ2-7; 9 bases agree with TRBD1. Germline V gene data show CDR1 as GTSNPN and CDR2 as SVGIG (reference sequence). The V gene end was trimmed by 4 bases and the J gene end by 4 bases; junction bases not matched to a gene: 8. The CDR3 runs to 14 residues.

Worth noting for this clone: With a far larger clone one base away, a read error is the likely cause. This rearrangement joins TRBV5-1 to TRBJ2-5; 10 nucleotides agree with TRBD2. The V gene's germline CDR1 is SGHRS and CDR2 YFSETQ. The J segment lost 4 bases and the V segment lost 0 bases, leaving 9 bases of the junction unmatched. This CDR3 is built from 17 residues. The CDR3 loop is CASSLGLAGEGGETQYF. For the CDR3, the DNA is TGCGCCAGCAGCTTGGGGCTAGCGGGAGAAGGAGGAGAGACCCAGTACTTC.

The chain is built from TRBV28 and TRBJ2-1; no firm D call. Trimming stripped 7 bases from V and 3 bases from J, with 16 bases between. The CDR3 loop spans 15 amino acids. Germline V CDR1 and CDR2: MDHEN, SYDVKM. Here the CDR3 reads CASTTSGVFYNEQFF. The DNA for the CDR3 is TGTGCCAGCACTACCTCCGGTGTCTTCTACAATGAGCAGTTCTTC.

This clone was counted only a few times. The V gene is TRBV27, the J gene TRBJ2-7, with D tentatively TRBD1 (5 bases). The CDR3 spans 15 residues. Trimming cost V 3 bases and J 6 bases, with 18 bases left between them. The germline V gene has CDR1 MNHEY and CDR2 SMNVEV (reference sequence). Here the CDR3 DNA reads TGTGCCAGCAGTTTTACGACAGCCGTTTCCCTCGAGCAGTACTTC. This encodes CASSFTTAVSLEQYF.

The V gene is TRBV4-1, the J gene TRBJ1-4; D is ambiguous. This CDR3 region has 16 residues. With 0 bases removed from V and 0 bases from J, the gap between germline ends came to 8 bases. The germline V gene encodes CDR1 MGHRA and CDR2 YSYEKL. DNA for the CDR3: TGCGCCAGCAGCCAAGATCCGGTTGCAACTAATGAAAAACTGTTTTTT. Encoded protein: CASSQDPVATNEKLFF.

J is TRBJ2-3 and V is TRBV25-1, with 7 bases identical to TRBD1. The CDR3 is 17 amino acids. Germline V gives CDR1 MGHDK, CDR2 SYGVNS. With 3 bases clipped from V and 2 bases from J, the junction kept 11 bases outside the gene matches. The CDR3 nucleotides read TGTGCCAGCAGTGACTCCCGGGACAGAGCTGTCACAGATACGCAGTATTTT. This encodes CASSDSRDRAVTDTQYF. Drawing the rest from reference TRBV25-1 and TRBJ2-3, the complete variable domain is EADIYQTPRYLVIGTGKKITLECSQTMGHDKMYWYQQDPGMELHLIHYSYGVNSTEKGDLSSESTVSRIRTEHFPLTLESARPSHTSQYLCASSDSRDRAVTDTQYFGPGTRLTVL.

In its sample, this clone was seen once. The chain joins TRBV5-1 to TRBJ1-1; 7 nucleotides align to TRBD1. J lost 11 bases, V lost 4 bases, and 8 bases had no gene match. The length of the CDR3 is 12 residues. Looked up from germline, CDR1 is SGHRS and CDR2 is YFSETQ. CDR3 coding DNA: TGCGCCAGCAGCGCGGAGGACAGGTGGGCTTTCTTT. Translation: CASSAEDRWAFF.

V usage is TRBV7-2 and J usage is TRBJ2-1; D is possibly TRBD2 (6 bases). Trimming removed 4 bases at V and 9 bases at J, with 13 bases between. Germline V gives CDR1 SGHTA, CDR2 FQGNSA. This CDR3 contains 13 residues. The DNA for the CDR3 is TGTGCCAGCAGCTCGATGCGGGGTAGTGAGCAGTTCTTC. This encodes CASSSMRGSEQFF.

The rearrangement links TRBV6-6 to TRBJ2-3; 8 bases match TRBD1. Germline V lookup: CDR1 MNHNY, CDR2 SVGAGI (reference sequence). The CDR3 is 14 amino acids. The junction had 4 bases not matched to a gene; V was cut back by 7 bases and J by 1 base. CDR3 sequence: CASTTGVGTDTQYF. CDR3 coding DNA: TGTGCCAGCACGACAGGGGTGGGCACAGATACGCAGTATTTT.

V and J are TRBV15 and TRBJ1-2; 7 bases align to TRBD1. There are 16 residues in the CDR3. CDR1 is LNHNV and CDR2 is YYDKDF in the germline V gene (reference sequence). The V segment lost 2 bases and the J segment 6 bases; nucleotides outside the gene matches: 12. The CDR3 bases are TGTGCCACCAGCAGACCGTCCGGGGACAGAGCGCATGGCTACACCTTC. It yields the protein CATSRPSGDRAHGYTF.

The CDR3 spells CASSGTSGANVLTF. DNA of the CDR3: TGTGCCAGCAGTGGGACGAGCGGGGCCAACGTCCTGACTTTC. This rearrangement joins TRBV6-5 to TRBJ2-6; possibly TRBD1 or TRBD2 for D (5 bases each). The CDR3 extends over 14 amino acids. The germline V and J ends were trimmed by 5 bases and 4 bases, with 9 bases remaining between them. Germline V CDR1 and CDR2: MNHEY, SVGAGI.

This chain connects TRBV10-2 to TRBJ2-3; no definite D call. The CDR3 spans 15 residues. V lost 0 bases and J lost 5, with 12 bases in between. From germline, CDR1 is WSHSY and CDR2 SAAADI. The CDR3 loop is CASSESNRPGDTQYF. CDR3 nucleotide sequence: TGCGCCAGCAGTGAGTCGAATAGGCCTGGAGATACGCAGTATTTT.

This sequence joins TRBV18 and TRBJ1-1; D gene uncertain. The CDR3 spans 16 residues. The V end lost 3 bases, the J end lost 1 base, and 15 bases lay between the germline ends. Per the germline V gene, CDR1 is KGHSH and CDR2 is LQKENI. The CDR3 sequence is CASSPEGRTRNTEAFF. CDR3 sequence (DNA): TGTGCCAGCTCACCCGAGGGCCGTACGAGGAACACTGAAGCTTTCTTT. Complete variable domain (other parts from reference TRBV18 and TRBJ1-1): NAGVMQNPRHLVRRRGQEARLRCSPMKGHSHVYWYRQLPEEGLKFMVYLQKENIIDESGMPKERFSAEFPKEGPSILRIQQVVRGDSAAYFCASSPEGRTRNTEAFFGQGTRLTVV.

The chain combines TRBV7-6 with TRBJ1-1, with D possibly TRBD1 on 6 matching bases. V lost 4 bases to trimming and J lost 9 bases, with 18 bases between them. The CDR3 runs to 14 residues. The V gene's germline CDR1 is SGHVS and CDR2 FNYEAQ. CDR3 sequence reads: CASSSGTPVSQAFF. CDR3 in DNA: TGTGCCAGCAGCTCCGGGACACCCGTCTCTCAAGCTTTCTTT.

This clone was counted once. This sequence joins TRBV19 and TRBJ1-1; 8 nucleotides agree with TRBD1. CDR1 LNHDA and CDR2 SQIVND come from the germline V gene (reference sequence). The V gene end was trimmed by 5 bases and the J gene end by 3 bases; junction bases not matched to a gene: 11. This CDR3 region has 16 residues. CDR3 coding DNA: TGTGCCAGTAGTGGGCAGGGGGCGCGACCGGACACTGAAGCTTTCTTT. Protein sequence: CASSGQGARPDTEAFF.

J is TRBJ2-1 and V is TRBV7-2; D may be TRBD2 (5 bases). The CDR3 length is 12 residues. Germline V gene lookup returns CDR1 SGHTA and CDR2 FQGNSA. The ends were cut back, 4 bases at V and 9 bases at J, with 10 bases in the middle. The chain's CDR3 is CASSWTVTEQFF. Written as DNA, the CDR3 is TGTGCCAGCAGCTGGACTGTTACTGAGCAGTTCTTC.